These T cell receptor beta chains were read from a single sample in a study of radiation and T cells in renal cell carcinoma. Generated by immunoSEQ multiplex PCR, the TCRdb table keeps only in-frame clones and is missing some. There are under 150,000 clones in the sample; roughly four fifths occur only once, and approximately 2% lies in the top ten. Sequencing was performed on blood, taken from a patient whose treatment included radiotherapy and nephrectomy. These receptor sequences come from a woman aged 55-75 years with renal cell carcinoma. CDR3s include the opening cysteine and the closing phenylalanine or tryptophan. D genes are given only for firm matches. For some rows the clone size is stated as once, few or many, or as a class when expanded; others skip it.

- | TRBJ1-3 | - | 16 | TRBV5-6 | TGTGCCAGCAGCCCCGGGTCGGGGGCTCTTGGAAACACCATATATTTT | CASSPGSGALGNTIYF
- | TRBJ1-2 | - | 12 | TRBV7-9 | TGTGCCAGCAGCTTAGAGAGGGTTGGCTACACCTTC | CASSLERVGYTF
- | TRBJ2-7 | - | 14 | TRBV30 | TGTGCCTGGAGTAATGGTGGGTGGGGGTTGAAGCAGTACTTC | CAWSNGGWGLKQYF
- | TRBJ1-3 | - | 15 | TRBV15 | TGTGCCACCAGCGGGACTTTCGGCTCTGGAAACACCATATATTTT | CATSGTFGSGNTIYF
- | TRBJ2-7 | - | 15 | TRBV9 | TGTGCCAGCAGCCCCCAGGACAAGCCCTCCTACGAGCAGTACTTC | CASSPQDKPSYEQYF
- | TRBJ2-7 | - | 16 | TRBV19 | TGTGCCAGTAGTATTGGCCCCGGGACCGAAGACTACGAGCAGTACTTC | CASSIGPGTEDYEQYF
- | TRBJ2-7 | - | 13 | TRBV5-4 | TGTGCCAGCAGCTTCCTAGCTTCCCACGAGCAGTACTTC | CASSFLASHEQYF
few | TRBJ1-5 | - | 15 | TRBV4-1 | TGCGCCAGCAGCCAAGATCCGGGGTTTAATCAGCCCCAGCATTTT | CASSQDPGFNQPQHF
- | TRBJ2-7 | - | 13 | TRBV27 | TGTGCCAGCAGTACACAGGGAAACTACGAGCAGTACTTC | CASSTQGNYEQYF
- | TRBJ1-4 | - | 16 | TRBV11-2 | TGTGCCAGCAGCTTAGAGTCGGGGACAACTAATGAAAAACTGTTTTTT | CASSLESGTTNEKLFF
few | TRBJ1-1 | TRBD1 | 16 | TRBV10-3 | TGTGCCACGAACCCCTCGTATGACAGGGGGCGAGGTGAAGCTTTCTTT | CATNPSYDRGRGEAFF
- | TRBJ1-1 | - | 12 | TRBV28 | TGTGCCAGCAGTCCCCCGGACACTGAAGCTTTCTTT | CASSPPDTEAFF
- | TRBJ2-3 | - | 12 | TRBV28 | TGTGCCAGCAGGCCCCTGACAGATACGCAGTATTTT | CASRPLTDTQYF
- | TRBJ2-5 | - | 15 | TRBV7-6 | TGTGCCAGCAGCTTATCAGGGGGAGGCCAAGAGACCCAGTACTTC | CASSLSGGGQETQYF
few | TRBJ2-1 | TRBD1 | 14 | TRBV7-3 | TGTGCCAGCAGCCCTACGACAGGGGGCTATGAGCAGTTCTTC | CASSPTTGGYEQFF
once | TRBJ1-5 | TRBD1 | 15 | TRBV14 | TGTGCCAGCAGCCAGGGGACAGGGAATGGTTGGCCCCAGCATTTT | CASSQGTGNGWPQHF
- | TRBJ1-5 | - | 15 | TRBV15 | TGTGCCACCAGCAGAGATTTGACTGGGGGACAGCCCCAGCATTTT | CATSRDLTGGQPQHF
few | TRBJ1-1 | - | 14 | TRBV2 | TGTGCCATTCATCAGAGGGCCTGGAACACTGAAGCTTTCTTT | CAIHQRAWNTEAFF
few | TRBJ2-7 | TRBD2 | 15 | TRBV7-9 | TGTGCCAGCAGCCTTCCGGGACTAGCGGGCTACGAGCAGTACTTC | CASSLPGLAGYEQYF
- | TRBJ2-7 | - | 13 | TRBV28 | TGTGCCACCACCCCACTTAGCTCCTACGAGCAGTACTTC | CATTPLSSYEQYF
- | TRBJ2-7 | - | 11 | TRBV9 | TGTGCCAGCAGCGGAGGGGAACGGCAGTACTTC | CASSGGERQYF
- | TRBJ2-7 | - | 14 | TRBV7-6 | TGTGCCAGCAGCGCTGGAGCACTTTCCTACGAGCAGTACTTC | CASSAGALSYEQYF
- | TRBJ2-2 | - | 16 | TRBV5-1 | TGCGCCAGCAGCTTGGTGGATTTGAGCAACACCGGGGAGCTGTTTTTT | CASSLVDLSNTGELFF
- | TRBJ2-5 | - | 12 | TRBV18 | TGTGCCAGCTCACCAAAGGGAGAGACCCAGTACTTC | CASSPKGETQYF
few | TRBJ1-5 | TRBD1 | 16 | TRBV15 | TGTGCCACCAGCAGCTCCCGGGACAGTGCTAATCAGCCCCAGCATTTT | CATSSSRDSANQPQHF
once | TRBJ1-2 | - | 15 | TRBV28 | TGTGCCAGCAGCCCTCATAGACAGTGGGGCTATGGCTACACCTTC | CASSPHRQWGYGYTF
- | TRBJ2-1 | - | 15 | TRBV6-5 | TGTGCCAGCAGTTTAGCGGGACAGGGTTCCAATGAGCAGTTCTTC | CASSLAGQGSNEQFF
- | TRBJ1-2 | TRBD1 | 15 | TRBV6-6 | TGTGCCAGCAGTCAGGCCAGGGGGCTAGGCTATGGCTACACCTTC | CASSQARGLGYGYTF
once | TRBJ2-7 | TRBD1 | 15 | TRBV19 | TGTGCCAGTAGTCCGACAGGGCAATCTTTCTACGAGCAGTACTTC | CASSPTGQSFYEQYF
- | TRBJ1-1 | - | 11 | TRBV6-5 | TGTGCCAGCAGTTACCTTAATGAAGCTTTCTTT | CASSYLNEAFF
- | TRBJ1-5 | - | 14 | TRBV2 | TGTGCCAGCAGGTCCCTTACAGCGGGTCAGCCCCAGCATTTT | CASRSLTAGQPQHF
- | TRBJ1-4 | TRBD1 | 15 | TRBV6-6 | TGTGCCAGCAGTTATAGGGGGCGCGGACAAGAAAAACTGTTTTTT | CASSYRGRGQEKLFF
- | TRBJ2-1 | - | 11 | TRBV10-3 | TGTGCCACCGCACAGCCCGATAAGCAGTTCTTC | CATAQPDKQFF
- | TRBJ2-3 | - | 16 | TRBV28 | TGTGCCAGCAGTTTACCGACTAGGGGGGGTGGAGATACGCAGTATTTT | CASSLPTRGGGDTQYF
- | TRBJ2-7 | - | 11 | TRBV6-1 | TGTGCCAGCAGCCATGATTACGAGCAGTACTTC | CASSHDYEQYF
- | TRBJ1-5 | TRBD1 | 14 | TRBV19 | TGTGCCAGTAGTTTAACAGGGGACAATCAGCCCCAGCATTTT | CASSLTGDNQPQHF
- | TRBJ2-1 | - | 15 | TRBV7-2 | TGTGCCAGCAGCCCTGGACAGCCTCCCTACAATGAGCAGTTCTTC | CASSPGQPPYNEQFF
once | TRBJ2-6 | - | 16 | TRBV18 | TGTGCCAGCTCACCACAGGGTCCCCAGGGGGCCAACGTCCTGACTTTC | CASSPQGPQGANVLTF
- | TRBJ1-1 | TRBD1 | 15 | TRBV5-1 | TGCGCCAGCAGGAAGACCACGGACAGGGAGGGAGAAGCTTTCTTT | CASRKTTDREGEAFF
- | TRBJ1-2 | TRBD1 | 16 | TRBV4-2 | TGTGCCAGCAGCCAGACAGGGGCTGGGAGGTTCTATGGCTACACCTTC | CASSQTGAGRFYGYTF
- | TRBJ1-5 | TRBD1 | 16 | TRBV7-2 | TGTGCCAGCAGCTTAGGACAGGGACGGAGCAATCAGCCCCAGCATTTT | CASSLGQGRSNQPQHF
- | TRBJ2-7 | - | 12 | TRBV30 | TGTGCCTGGGGAGAAGGGTACGACGAGCAGTACTTC | CAWGEGYDEQYF
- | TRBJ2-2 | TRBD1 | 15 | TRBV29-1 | TGCAGCGTTGAAGACCGACAGGGGTTCACCGGGGAGCTGTTTTTT | CSVEDRQGFTGELFF
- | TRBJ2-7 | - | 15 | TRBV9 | TGTGCCAGCAGCAAGAGCGGATCTCTCTCCTACGAGCAGTACTTC | CASSKSGSLSYEQYF
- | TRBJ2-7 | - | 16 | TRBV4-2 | TGTGCCAGCAGCCAAGAACTGGAGGTCGGATACTACGAGCAGTACTTC | CASSQELEVGYYEQYF
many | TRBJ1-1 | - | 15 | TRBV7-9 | TGTGCCAGCAGCTCTTTCGTAGGACCGAGGTTTGAAGCTTTCTTT | CASSSFVGPRFEAFF
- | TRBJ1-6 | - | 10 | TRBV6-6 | TGTGCCAGCGGGGATTCACCCCTCCACTTT | CASGDSPLHF
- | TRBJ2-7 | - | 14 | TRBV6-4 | TGTGCCAGCACTTACGGCATCCTACCCTACGAGCAGTACTTC | CASTYGILPYEQYF